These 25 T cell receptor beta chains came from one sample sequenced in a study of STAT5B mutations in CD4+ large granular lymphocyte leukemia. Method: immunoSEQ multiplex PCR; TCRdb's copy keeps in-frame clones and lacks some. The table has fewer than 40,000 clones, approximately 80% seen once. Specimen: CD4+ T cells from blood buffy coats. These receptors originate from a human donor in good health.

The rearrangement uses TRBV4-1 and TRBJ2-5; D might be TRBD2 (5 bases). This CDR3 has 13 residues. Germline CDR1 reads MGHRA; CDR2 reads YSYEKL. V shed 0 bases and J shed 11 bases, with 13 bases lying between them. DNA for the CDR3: TGCGCCAGCAGCCAAGAGAAGGGCTGGGAGCAGTACTTC. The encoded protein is CASSQEKGWEQYF.

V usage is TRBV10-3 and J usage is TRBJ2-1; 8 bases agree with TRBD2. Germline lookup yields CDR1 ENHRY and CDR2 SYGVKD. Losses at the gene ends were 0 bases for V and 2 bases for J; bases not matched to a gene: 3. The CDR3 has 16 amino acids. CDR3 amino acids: CAISESSGGPYNEQFF. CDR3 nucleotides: TGTGCCATCAGTGAGTCAAGCGGGGGCCCCTACAATGAGCAGTTCTTC.

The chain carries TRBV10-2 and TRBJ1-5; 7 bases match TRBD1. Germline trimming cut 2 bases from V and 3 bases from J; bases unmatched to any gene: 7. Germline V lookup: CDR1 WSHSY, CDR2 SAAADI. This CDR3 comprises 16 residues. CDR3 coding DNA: TGCGCCAGCAGTGAGGGGGGGACAGCTTTCAATCAGCCCCAGCATTTT. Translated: CASSEGGTAFNQPQHF.

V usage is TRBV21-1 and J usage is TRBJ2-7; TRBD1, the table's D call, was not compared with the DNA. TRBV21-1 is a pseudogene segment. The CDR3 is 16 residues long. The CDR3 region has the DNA TGTGCCAGCACGGATCAGGGGCCACCTGTGGTCTACGAGCAGTACTTC. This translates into CASTDQGPPVVYEQYF.

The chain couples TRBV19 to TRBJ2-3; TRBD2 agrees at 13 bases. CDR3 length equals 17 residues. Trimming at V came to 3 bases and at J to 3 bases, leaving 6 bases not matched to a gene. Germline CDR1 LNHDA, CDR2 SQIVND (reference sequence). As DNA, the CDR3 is TGTGCCAGTAGTATTCGGACTAGCGGGAGATGGACAGATACGCAGTATTTT. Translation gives CASSIRTSGRWTDTQYF. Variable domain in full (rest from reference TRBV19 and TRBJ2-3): DGGITQSPKYLFRKEGQNVTLSCEQNLNHDAMYWYRQDPGQGLRLIYYSQIVNDFQKGDIAEGYSVSREKKESFPLTVTSAQKNPTAFYLCASSIRTSGRWTDTQYFGPGTRLTVL.

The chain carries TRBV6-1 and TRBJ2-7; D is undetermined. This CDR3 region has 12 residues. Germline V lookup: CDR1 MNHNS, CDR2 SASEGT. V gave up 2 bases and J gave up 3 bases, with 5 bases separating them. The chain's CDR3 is CASSEMFYEQYF. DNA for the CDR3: TGTGCCAGCAGTGAAATGTTCTACGAGCAGTACTTC.

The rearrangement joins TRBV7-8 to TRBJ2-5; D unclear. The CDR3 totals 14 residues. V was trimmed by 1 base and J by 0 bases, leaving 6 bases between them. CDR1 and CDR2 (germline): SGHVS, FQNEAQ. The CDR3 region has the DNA TGTGCCAGCAGCTTAGTCTGGGACCAAGAGACCCAGTACTTC. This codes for CASSLVWDQETQYF.

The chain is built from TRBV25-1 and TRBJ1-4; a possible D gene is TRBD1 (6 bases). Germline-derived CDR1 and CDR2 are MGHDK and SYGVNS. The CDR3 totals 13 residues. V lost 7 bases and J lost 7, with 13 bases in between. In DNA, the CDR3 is TGTGCCAGCACCCTTGGACAGTTTGAAAAACTGTTTTTT. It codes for CASTLGQFEKLFF.

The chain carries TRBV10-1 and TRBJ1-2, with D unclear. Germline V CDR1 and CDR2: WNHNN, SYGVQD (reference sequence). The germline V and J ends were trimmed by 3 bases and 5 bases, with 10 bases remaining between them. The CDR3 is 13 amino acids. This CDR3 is CASSEGGLYGYTF. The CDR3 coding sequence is TGCGCCAGCAGTGAAGGAGGGTTGTATGGCTACACCTTC.

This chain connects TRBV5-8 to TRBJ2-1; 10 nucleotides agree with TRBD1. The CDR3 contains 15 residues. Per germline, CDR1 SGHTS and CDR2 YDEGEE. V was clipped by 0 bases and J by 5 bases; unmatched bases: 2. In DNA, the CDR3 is TGTGCCAGCAGCTTGGGACAGGGGGCCGACAATGAGCAGTTCTTC. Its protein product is CASSLGQGADNEQFF.

The CDR3 DNA is TGTGCCAGCAGTTCCCTCATTGAGGGGGCCTACTATGGCTACACCTTC. It yields the protein CASSSLIEGAYYGYTF. The genes are TRBV28 and TRBJ1-2; 7 nucleotides align to TRBD1. Unmatched junction bases numbered 11, after V lost 4 bases and J lost 3 bases. This CDR3 spans 16 amino acids. The germline V gene has CDR1 MDHEN and CDR2 SYDVKM.

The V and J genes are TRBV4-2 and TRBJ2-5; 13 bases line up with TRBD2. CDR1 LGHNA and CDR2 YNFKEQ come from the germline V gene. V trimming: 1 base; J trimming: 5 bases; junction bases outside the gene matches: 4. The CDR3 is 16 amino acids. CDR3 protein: CASSQALAGGLETQYF. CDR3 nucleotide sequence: TGTGCCAGCAGCCAAGCACTAGCGGGGGGGTTGGAGACCCAGTACTTC.

The DNA for the CDR3 is TGTGCCAGCGCCCAGGGAGATACGCAGTATTTT. This gives the protein CASAQGDTQYF. The chain couples TRBV7-9 to TRBJ2-3; D may be TRBD1 (5 bases). This CDR3 is built from 11 residues. Germline values: CDR1 SEHNR, CDR2 FQNEAQ (reference sequence). V was trimmed by 8 bases and J by 5 bases, leaving 8 bases between them.

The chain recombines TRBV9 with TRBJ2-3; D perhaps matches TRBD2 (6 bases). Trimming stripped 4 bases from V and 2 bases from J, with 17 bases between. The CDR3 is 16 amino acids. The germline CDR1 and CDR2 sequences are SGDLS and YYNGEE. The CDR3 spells CASSPGVGASTDTQYF. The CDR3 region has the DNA TGTGCCAGCAGCCCGGGGGTAGGGGCTTCCACAGATACGCAGTATTTT.

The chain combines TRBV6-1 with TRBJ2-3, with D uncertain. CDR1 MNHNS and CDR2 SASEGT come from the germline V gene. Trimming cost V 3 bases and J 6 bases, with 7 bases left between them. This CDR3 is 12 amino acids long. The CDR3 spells CASSESVDTQYF. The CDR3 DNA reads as TGTGCCAGCAGTGAGTCTGTCGATACGCAGTATTTT.

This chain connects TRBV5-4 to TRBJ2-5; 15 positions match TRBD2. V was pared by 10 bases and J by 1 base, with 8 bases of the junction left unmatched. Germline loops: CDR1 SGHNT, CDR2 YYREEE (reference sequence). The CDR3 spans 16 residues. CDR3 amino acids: CAVGGTSGGRQETQYF. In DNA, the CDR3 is TGTGCCGTGGGGGGGACTAGCGGGGGGCGCCAAGAGACCCAGTACTTC. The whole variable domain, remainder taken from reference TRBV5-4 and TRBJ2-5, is ETGVTQSPTHLIKTRGQQVTLRCSSQSGHNTVSWYQQALGQGPQFIFQYYREEENGRGNFPPRFSGLQFPNYSSELNVNALELDDSALYLCAVGGTSGGRQETQYFGPGTRLLVL.

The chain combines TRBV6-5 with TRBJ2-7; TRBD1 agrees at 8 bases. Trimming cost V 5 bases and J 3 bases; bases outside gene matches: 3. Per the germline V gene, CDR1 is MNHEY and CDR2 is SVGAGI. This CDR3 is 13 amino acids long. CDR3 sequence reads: CASSRQGRYEQYF. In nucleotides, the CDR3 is TGTGCCAGCAGTCGACAGGGGCGCTACGAGCAGTACTTC.

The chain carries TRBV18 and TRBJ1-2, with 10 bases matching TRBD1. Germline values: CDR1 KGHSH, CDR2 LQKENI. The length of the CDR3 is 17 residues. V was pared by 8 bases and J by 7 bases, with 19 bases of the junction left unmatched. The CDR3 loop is CASTNRDRGPLIGGYTF. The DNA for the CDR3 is TGTGCCAGCACAAACCGGGACAGGGGACCGTTAATAGGTGGCTACACCTTC.

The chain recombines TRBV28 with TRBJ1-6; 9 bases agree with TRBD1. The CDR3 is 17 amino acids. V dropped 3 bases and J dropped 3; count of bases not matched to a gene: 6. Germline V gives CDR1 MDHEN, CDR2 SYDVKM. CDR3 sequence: CASSFPQGAIYNSPLHF. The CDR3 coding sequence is TGTGCCAGCAGTTTCCCACAGGGGGCAATCTATAATTCACCCCTCCACTTT.

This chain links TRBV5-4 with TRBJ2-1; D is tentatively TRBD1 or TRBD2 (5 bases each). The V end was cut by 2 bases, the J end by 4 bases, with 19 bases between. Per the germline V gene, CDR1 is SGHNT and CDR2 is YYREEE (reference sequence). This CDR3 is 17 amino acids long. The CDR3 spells CASSLYSGTNTYNEQFF. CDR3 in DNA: TGTGCCAGCAGCTTATATTCCGGGACCAACACTTACAATGAGCAGTTCTTC.

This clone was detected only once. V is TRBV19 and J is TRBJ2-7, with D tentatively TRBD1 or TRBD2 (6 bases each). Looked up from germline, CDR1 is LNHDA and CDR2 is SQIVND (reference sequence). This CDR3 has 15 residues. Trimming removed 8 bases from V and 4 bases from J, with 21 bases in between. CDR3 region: CASQYQGTGGYEQYF. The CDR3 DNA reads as TGTGCCAGTCAATACCAGGGGACTGGAGGATACGAGCAGTACTTC.

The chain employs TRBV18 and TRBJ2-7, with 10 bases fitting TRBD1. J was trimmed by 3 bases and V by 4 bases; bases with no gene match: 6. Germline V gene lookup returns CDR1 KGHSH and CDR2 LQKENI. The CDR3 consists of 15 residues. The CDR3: CASSRSTGGNYEQYF. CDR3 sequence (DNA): TGTGCCAGCTCACGCTCGACAGGGGGCAACTACGAGCAGTACTTC.

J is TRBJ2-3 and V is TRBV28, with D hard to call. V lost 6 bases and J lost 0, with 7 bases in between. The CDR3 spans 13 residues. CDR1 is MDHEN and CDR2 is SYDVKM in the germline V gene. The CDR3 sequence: CASSLFSTDTQYF. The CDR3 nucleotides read TGTGCCAGCAGCCTCTTTAGCACAGATACGCAGTATTTT.

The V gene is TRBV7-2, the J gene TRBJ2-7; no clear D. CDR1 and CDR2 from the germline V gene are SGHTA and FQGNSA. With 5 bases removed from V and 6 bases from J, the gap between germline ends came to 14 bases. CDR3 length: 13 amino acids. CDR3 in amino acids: CASSALAGGEQYF. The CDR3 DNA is TGTGCCAGCAGCGCCTTGGCCGGCGGCGAGCAGTACTTC.

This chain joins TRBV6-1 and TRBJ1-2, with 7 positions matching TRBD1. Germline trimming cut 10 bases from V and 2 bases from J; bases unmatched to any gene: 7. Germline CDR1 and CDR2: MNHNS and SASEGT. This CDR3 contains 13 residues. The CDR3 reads CATATGTNYGYTF. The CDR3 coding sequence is TGTGCCACCGCGACAGGGACCAACTATGGCTACACCTTC.